This TCR beta chain originates from a study of T cells after yellow fever vaccination (dated by TCRdb to about 2019). Notes on the research overall: The SMART-Seq v4 Ultra Low Input RNA kit was used to prepare libraries from fractions with low cell numbers. To follow T-cell clones before and after both primary and booster YFV17D yellow fever vaccination, bulk TCR alpha and beta repertoires underwent longitudinal sequencing. The cohort comprised two healthy male donors, one aged 18 to 30 and one aged 30 to 40 years. Blood was drawn at multiple timepoints before and after primary and secondary immunization, with bulk PBMC replicates and cell subsets isolated.

This clonotype has a count of ten or more. Its target antigen remains unknown. Within one base of it there is no much larger clone, and no base qualities were kept. From the cysteine through the phenylalanine, the CDR3 covers 12 amino acids. Only CDR3 DNA is held: 36 bases, read in frame from base 1. Between the V and J ends, shortened by 4 bases and 0 bases respectively, the junction contains 4 bases. Via the germline V gene (reference sequence), CDR1 is DFQATT and CDR2 SNEGSKA. On the study overall, not on this receptor specifically: Because abundant contaminating clonotypes from the bulk population could be contained in FACS-sorted repertoires, computational filtering was required. After the booster, most clones that had expanded after primary vaccination were detected again (over 95% of CD4 and around nine tenths of CD8), suggesting broad maintenance of memory. The secondary T-cell response was found to be weaker but faster than the primary response, with a peak reached on day 5 rather than on day 15. Because only a couple of donors were included in the study, the extent to which the findings can be generalized is limited. A small fraction of clonotypes appeared in both the CD4 and CD8 compartments, likely as a result of convergent recombination.

The treatment or condition label, as the study defines it: live attenuated yellow fever vaccine strain. At each blood-draw timepoint, two biological replicates of bulk PBMCs were collected. A standard Ficoll-Paque protocol was used to isolate PBMCs from peripheral blood. TriZol was used to extract RNA from bulk PBMCs, CD4 and CD8 fractions, and dextramer-positive and dextramer-negative fractions. These reads were obtained on an Illumina NovaSeq 6000. TCR cDNA was made using 5'RACE template switching, a step that added a universal primer site and unique molecular identifiers. cDNA synthesis was primed from both the TCR alpha and TCR beta constant segments. Library amplification involved two PCR steps, and the second step added sample barcodes and sequencing adapters. Libraries were sequenced on Illumina HiSeq 2500 (2x100 bp) or NovaSeq (2x150 bp). The paper's processing steps were these. Reads were demultiplexed and collapsed into UMI consensus sequences with MIGEC, and V(D)J alignment was performed with MiXCR. Clonotypes responding to the vaccine were identified with edgeR on replicate PBMC samples, with the criteria of FDR below 0.01 and a log2 fold change above 5 up to day 15. Each bulk clonotype was labeled CD4 or CD8 based on which sequenced repertoire, CD4 or CD8, contained the clonotype at higher abundance. TCRdb reprocessing: public reads trimmed at Q25 with fastp, clones called with MiXCR, in-frame beta chains kept. Records with the same CDR3 protein are collapsed into one entry carrying the most frequent genes and DNA. The V and J calls come from TCRdb's annotation, not from the publication. A total of a few hundred thousand distinct CDR3 sequences appear in this sample, around 3.5% of them only once. Under 20% of the sample goes to the ten largest clones.

This sample comprised PBMCs, obtained 15 days after the yellow fever booster vaccination. The sequence joins TRBV20-1 to TRBJ1-5; the D segment cannot be called with confidence. This clonotype was sampled from a man aged 18 to 30 who received the YFV17D yellow fever vaccine. The sequenced DNA: TGCAGTGCTACCCCTAGCAATCAGCCCCAGCATTTT. This translates into CSATPSNQPQHF.